These T cell receptor beta chains were read from a single sample in a study of T cell responses to AZD1222 COVID-19 vaccine. Profiling relied on immunoSEQ multiplex PCR, and the TCRdb table lists in-frame clones only, not all of them. The sample includes under 140,000 clones, 92% of them seen just once. The sample was peripheral blood, taken on day 0 of AZD1222 vaccination. The receptors originated from an adult in good health. The CDR3 runs from the conserved cysteine through the conserved F or W. Rows may omit the clone size; those that give it use once, few, many or a size class.

v_gene,abundance,j_gene,CDR3aa
TRBV11-2,-,TRBJ1-5,CASSSTPTGTSNQPQHF
TRBV18,-,TRBJ1-1,CASSPAGATEAFF
TRBV3-1/TRBV3-2,-,TRBJ1-6,CASSQGGGFRSPLHF
TRBV19,-,TRBJ1-1,CASSIPNTEAFF
TRBV4-2,-,TRBJ1-5,CASSQGLNWGGTGNQPQHF
TRBV2,-,TRBJ2-1,CASSERDRNNEQFF
TRBV12-3/TRBV12-4,-,TRBJ1-2,CASSLEGGTGYTF
TRBV24-1,once,TRBJ2-2,CATRAAAANTGELFF
TRBV29-1,-,TRBJ2-5,CSVWTGTLETQYF
TRBV6-2/TRBV6-3,-,TRBJ1-5,CASSLQGGNQPQHF